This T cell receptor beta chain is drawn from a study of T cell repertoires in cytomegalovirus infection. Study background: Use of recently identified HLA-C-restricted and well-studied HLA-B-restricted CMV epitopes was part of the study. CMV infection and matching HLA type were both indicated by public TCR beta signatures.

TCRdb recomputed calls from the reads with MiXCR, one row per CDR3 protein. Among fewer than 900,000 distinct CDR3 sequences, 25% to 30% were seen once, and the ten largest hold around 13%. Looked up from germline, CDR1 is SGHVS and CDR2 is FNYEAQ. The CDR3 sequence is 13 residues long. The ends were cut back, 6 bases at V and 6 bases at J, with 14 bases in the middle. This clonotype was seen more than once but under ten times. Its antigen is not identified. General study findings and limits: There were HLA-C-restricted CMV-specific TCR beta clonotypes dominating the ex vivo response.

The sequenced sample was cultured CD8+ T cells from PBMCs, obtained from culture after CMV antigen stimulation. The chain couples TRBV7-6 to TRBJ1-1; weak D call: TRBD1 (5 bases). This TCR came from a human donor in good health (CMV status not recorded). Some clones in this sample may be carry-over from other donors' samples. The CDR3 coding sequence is TGTGCCAGCAGTCTGAGCCAGGGCGCTGAAGCTTTCTTT. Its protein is CASSLSQGAEAFF.